One sample yielded the 31 T cell receptor beta chains listed below, sequenced in a study of control samples from healthy donors and cancer patients. Generated by immunoSEQ multiplex PCR, the TCRdb table keeps only in-frame clones and is missing some. Here the sample spans some 200,000 clones, about 95% being singletons. Sequenced sample: blood. All receptors derive from a man aged 45-60 years in good health.

The chain couples TRBV6-5 to TRBJ2-5, with 11 nucleotides matching TRBD1. CDR1 and CDR2 (germline): MNHEY, SVGAGI. The V and J ends lost 6 bases and 5 bases, in that order; junction bases with no gene match: 5. The CDR3 spans 14 residues. The CDR3 loop is CASSGQGASETQYF. For the CDR3, the DNA is TGTGCCAGCAGCGGACAGGGGGCCTCCGAGACCCAGTACTTC.

The V call is TRBV7-2, the J call TRBJ1-5; possible D gene TRBD1, 6 bases. The CDR3 has 13 amino acids. Per germline, CDR1 SGHTA and CDR2 FQGNSA. With 1 base removed from V and 7 bases from J, the gap between germline ends came to 8 bases. Written as DNA, the CDR3 is TGTGCCAGCAGCTTAGGGACAGTCCAGCCCCAGCATTTT. It specifies CASSLGTVQPQHF.

This rearrangement joins TRBV11-2 to TRBJ2-1; weak D call: TRBD1 (5 bases). The V gene lost 4 bases and the J gene lost 5 bases, with 9 bases spanning the gap. Germline assignment: CDR1 SGHAT and CDR2 FQNNGV. The CDR3 consists of 13 residues. The CDR3 loop is CASSSPTDNEQFF. In nucleotides, the CDR3 is TGTGCCAGCAGCTCTCCGACAGACAATGAGCAGTTCTTC.

This chain links TRBV21-1 with TRBJ2-1; no check of the table's D call, TRBD1, against the DNA was made. TRBV21-1 is noted as a pseudogene. The CDR3 runs to 12 residues. CDR3: CASTPGADEQFF. As DNA, the CDR3 is TGTGCCAGCACCCCAGGGGCCGATGAGCAGTTCTTC.

The chain recombines TRBV28 with TRBJ2-6; D possibly corresponds to TRBD1 (6 bases). This CDR3 contains 17 residues. Trimming stripped 7 bases from V and 0 bases from J, with 16 bases between. Germline assignment: CDR1 MDHEN and CDR2 SYDVKM. The CDR3 nucleotides are TGTGCCAGCACGGGACACTTCCCTCTCTCTGGGGCCAACGTCCTGACTTTC. Translating gives CASTGHFPLSGANVLTF.

As regards this clone: Other DNA sequences in this sample translate to the same CDR3. The gene calls are TRBV7-2 and TRBJ2-2; D is uncertain. This CDR3 has 12 residues. Per germline, CDR1 SGHTA and CDR2 FQGNSA. The ends were cut back, 3 bases at V and 6 bases at J, with 5 bases in the middle. In DNA form, the CDR3 reads TGTGCCAGCAGCTTTATCCCCGGGGAGCTGTTTTTT. Protein product: CASSFIPGELFF.

The gene calls are TRBV2 and TRBJ2-1; TRBD2 matches 8 bases. V gave up 8 bases and J gave up 3 bases; unmatched junction bases: 3. Germline assignment: CDR1 SNHLY and CDR2 FYNNEI. The CDR3 length is 13 residues. CDR3 protein: CASESGGYNEQFF. Here the CDR3 DNA reads TGTGCCAGCGAAAGCGGGGGCTACAATGAGCAGTTCTTC.

The rearrangement uses TRBV6-1 and TRBJ1-1; 8 nucleotides align to TRBD1. This CDR3 has 15 residues. With V trimmed by 3 bases and J by 1 base, 4 bases remained unmatched. The V gene's germline CDR1 is MNHNS and CDR2 SASEGT. The CDR3 region is CASSDGQGRNTEAFF. As DNA, the CDR3 is TGTGCCAGCAGTGACGGACAGGGTCGGAACACTGAAGCTTTCTTT.

The chain employs TRBV6-6 and TRBJ1-5; 10 bases line up with TRBD1. Germline V lookup: CDR1 MNHNY, CDR2 SVGAGI (reference sequence). V was pared by 5 bases and J by 2 bases, with 3 bases of the junction left unmatched. CDR3 length: 15 residues. CDR3 bases: TGTGCCAGCAGTCCGGACAGGGGGGGCAATCAGCCCCAGCATTTT. Its translation: CASSPDRGGNQPQHF.

This clone appeared a few times. This sequence joins TRBV28 and TRBJ2-1; 9 bases agree with TRBD1. The V and J ends lost 1 base and 4 bases, in that order; junction bases with no gene match: 8. The V gene's germline CDR1 is MDHEN and CDR2 SYDVKM. This CDR3 contains 17 residues. CDR3 nucleotide sequence: TGTGCCAGCAGTTTATACGACGGGACAGGGTTTTACAATGAGCAGTTCTTC. Its protein product is CASSLYDGTGFYNEQFF.

V and J are TRBV10-1 and TRBJ2-7; 8 nucleotides match TRBD2. The V segment lost 8 bases and the J segment 2 bases; nucleotides outside the gene matches: 8. The CDR3 extends over 14 amino acids. Germline V lookup: CDR1 WNHNN, CDR2 SYGVQD (reference sequence). CDR3 sequence reads: CASGPREGTYEQYV. CDR3 in DNA: TGCGCCAGCGGTCCCCGGGAGGGGACCTACGAGCAGTACGTC.

The CDR3: CASSFSTEDPSGNTIYF. CDR3 DNA: TGTGCCAGCAGTTTTTCCACGGAGGATCCCTCTGGAAACACCATATATTTT. The chain joins TRBV28 to TRBJ1-3, with D unresolved. This CDR3 has 17 amino acids. The V gene lost 3 bases and the J gene lost 0 bases, with 15 bases spanning the gap. The germline gives CDR1 MDHEN, CDR2 SYDVKM.

The gene calls are TRBV19 and TRBJ2-1; 9 bases map to TRBD2. Per the germline V gene, CDR1 is LNHDA and CDR2 is SQIVND (reference sequence). This CDR3 is built from 15 residues. The J segment lost 5 bases and the V segment lost 5 bases, leaving 7 bases of the junction unmatched. CDR3 loop: CASSLGLAGNNEQFF. The CDR3 nucleotides read TGTGCCAGTAGTCTCGGCCTAGCGGGGAACAATGAGCAGTTCTTC. Full variable domain (rest looked up from reference TRBV19 and TRBJ2-1): DGGITQSPKYLFRKEGQNVTLSCEQNLNHDAMYWYRQDPGQGLRLIYYSQIVNDFQKGDIAEGYSVSREKKESFPLTVTSAQKNPTAFYLCASSLGLAGNNEQFFGPGTRLTVL.

The rearrangement uses TRBV18 and TRBJ2-7; D remains ambiguous. V was cut by 3 bases and J by 0 bases, with 9 bases left in between. The CDR3 runs 14 residues. The germline V gene encodes CDR1 KGHSH and CDR2 LQKENI. CDR3 nucleotides: TGTGCCAGCTCACCTCGGTACTCCTCCTACGAGCAGTACTTC. Amino acids: CASSPRYSSYEQYF.

The chain employs TRBV7-3 and TRBJ2-1, with 8 bases matching TRBD2. V trimming: 3 bases; J trimming: 0 bases; junction bases outside the gene matches: 1. The CDR3 spans 15 residues. Germline V gene lookup returns CDR1 SGHTA and CDR2 FQGTGA. CDR3 sequence: CASSFGLASYNEQFF. CDR3 nucleotides: TGTGCCAGCAGCTTTGGACTAGCCTCCTACAATGAGCAGTTCTTC.

The chain carries TRBV7-2 and TRBJ2-1, with D possibly matching TRBD2 (5 bases). Trimming took 4 bases from V and 7 from J, leaving 14 bases between them. Germline V gene lookup returns CDR1 SGHTA and CDR2 FQGNSA. The CDR3 covers 14 residues. The CDR3 DNA is TGTGCCAGCAGCTCCGGACTGATCAGGAATGAGCAGTTCTTC. It codes for CASSSGLIRNEQFF. The variable domain in full, completed from reference TRBV7-2 and TRBJ2-1, reads GAGVSQSPSNKVTEKGKDVELRCDPISGHTALYWYRQSLGQGLEFLIYFQGNSAPDKSGLPSDRFSAERTGGSVSTLTIQRTQQEDSAVYLCASSSGLIRNEQFFGPGTRLTVL.

V gene TRBV9 combines with J gene TRBJ2-2, with TRBD2 identical over 7 bases. The CDR3 loop spans 15 amino acids. After removal of 0 bases from V and 5 bases from J, the junction contained 4 bases not matched to a gene. Germline lookup yields CDR1 SGDLS and CDR2 YYNGEE. The CDR3 DNA follows: TGTGCCAGCAGCGTAGTGGCGGGGGAGACCGGGGAGCTGTTTTTT. Its protein is CASSVVAGETGELFF.

This chain joins TRBV5-1 and TRBJ1-2, with D perhaps TRBD1 (5 bases). Between the trimmed V and J ends, which lost 4 bases and 4 bases, there was a span of 17 bases. Germline lookup yields CDR1 SGHRS and CDR2 YFSETQ. The CDR3 extends over 15 amino acids. The CDR3 nucleotides are TGCGCCAGCAGCCCAAATACAGGAGGGATCTATGGCTACACCTTC. This translates into CASSPNTGGIYGYTF.

The chain links TRBV18 to TRBJ2-2; D is uncertain. The V and J ends lost 2 bases and 4 bases respectively, with 11 bases between them. Per germline, CDR1 KGHSH and CDR2 LQKENI. This CDR3 contains 15 residues. The CDR3 nucleotides are TGTGCCAGCTCACCATTAGTCTCTCCCACCGGGGAGCTGTTTTTT. Its protein product is CASSPLVSPTGELFF.

The chain combines TRBV12-3 or TRBV12-4 with TRBJ2-1; D tentatively fits TRBD1 or TRBD2 (5 bases each). The length of the CDR3 is 11 residues. V shed 5 bases and J shed 15 bases, with 14 bases lying between them. The CDR3 bases are TGTGCCAGCAGTCTCCGGGACCTGTCGTTCTTC. Translated: CASSLRDLSFF.

This clone was counted a single time. The chain recombines TRBV6-1 with TRBJ1-4; the match to TRBD1 covers 7 bases. CDR3 length: 15 residues. CDR1 and CDR2 (germline): MNHNS, SASEGT. V shed 2 bases, J shed 8 bases, and the junction held 8 bases outside the gene matches. The CDR3 nucleotides read TGTGCCAGCAGTGAATCCCACAGGGGTCGAGAAAAACTGTTTTTT. It specifies CASSESHRGREKLFF.

Turning to this clone: At the DNA level, this CDR3 is encoded by other sequences in the same sample as well. The J gene is TRBJ1-5, the V gene TRBV15, with 11 bases aligning to TRBD1. V shed 1 base and J 7 bases; nucleotides not matched to a gene: 3. Germline V gene sequence: CDR1 LNHNV, CDR2 YYDKDF (reference sequence). The CDR3 runs to 15 residues. CDR3 coding DNA: TGTGCCACCAGCAGAGGGGGACAGGGGGACCAGCCCCAGCATTTT. It yields the protein CATSRGGQGDQPQHF.

The rearrangement uses TRBV20-1 and TRBJ1-2; tentatively, D is TRBD1 (6 bases). Germline assignment: CDR1 DFQATT and CDR2 SNEGSKA (reference sequence). There are 10 residues in the CDR3. With 6 bases removed from V and 7 bases from J, the gap between germline ends came to 9 bases. CDR3 sequence: CSAIRGGYTF. CDR3 DNA: TGCAGTGCCATCAGGGGTGGCTACACCTTC.

This chain uses TRBV11-3 with TRBJ2-2; no firm D call. CDR1 and CDR2 from the germline V gene are SGHNT and YENEEA. The CDR3 spans 15 residues. The V and J ends lost 1 base and 1 base respectively, with 7 bases between them. This CDR3 is CASSLGGMNTGELFF. The CDR3 DNA reads TGTGCCAGCAGCTTAGGTGGGATGAACACCGGGGAGCTGTTTTTT.

This chain joins TRBV18 and TRBJ2-7; no clear D gene. V was pared by 3 bases and J by 0 bases, with 21 bases between. The CDR3 sequence is 18 residues long. Germline CDR1 KGHSH, CDR2 LQKENI. The CDR3: CASSPLRALNFSSYEQYV. The CDR3 DNA is TGTGCCAGCTCACCGCTCCGGGCCCTAAACTTTAGCTCCTACGAGCAGTACGTC.

This clone came up a few times. The chain couples TRBV6-6 to TRBJ1-5, with TRBD1 matching 8 bases. The CDR3 is 14 amino acids. Trimming removed 4 bases from V and 5 bases from J; junction bases left unmatched: 4. Germline V gives CDR1 MNHNY, CDR2 SVGAGI (reference sequence). This CDR3 is CASSWTGNDQPQHF. CDR3 sequence (DNA): TGTGCCAGCAGTTGGACAGGGAACGATCAGCCCCAGCATTTT.

The chain recombines TRBV9 with TRBJ1-6; 7 nucleotides align to TRBD1. With V trimmed by 4 bases and J by 7 bases, 8 bases remained unmatched. This CDR3 comprises 15 residues. CDR1 SGDLS and CDR2 YYNGEE come from the germline V gene. The CDR3 spells CASSTDRALNSPLHF. CDR3 coding DNA: TGTGCCAGCAGCACAGACAGGGCCCTGAATTCACCCCTCCACTTT. Full variable domain (outside the CDR3, taken from reference TRBV9 and TRBJ1-6): DSGVTQTPKHLITATGQRVTLRCSPRSGDLSVYWYQQSLDQGLQFLIQYYNGEERAKGNILERFSAQQFPDLHSELNLSSLELGDSALYFCASSTDRALNSPLHFGNGTRLTVT.

This chain uses TRBV5-1 with TRBJ1-1, with 7 bases aligning to TRBD1. This CDR3 has 15 residues. The V gene's germline CDR1 is SGHRS and CDR2 YFSETQ. J lost 0 bases, V lost 3 bases, and 5 bases had no gene match. This CDR3 is CASSSDRRMNTEAFF. As DNA, the CDR3 is TGCGCCAGCAGCTCGGACAGGAGAATGAACACTGAAGCTTTCTTT.

The chain is built from TRBV6-2 or TRBV6-3 and TRBJ1-5; 10 bases are a match to TRBD1. In germline, CDR1 is MNHEY, CDR2 SVGEGT. CDR3 length equals 15 residues. Unmatched junction bases numbered 6, after V lost 5 bases and J lost 5 bases. CDR3 protein: CASSDRGRSDQPQHF. The CDR3 DNA follows: TGTGCCAGCAGTGACAGGGGGCGATCAGATCAGCCCCAGCATTTT.

As for this clone: The same CDR3 arises from other DNA sequences in this sample as well. This rearrangement joins TRBV11-3 to TRBJ2-3, with no clear D. Trimming cost V 2 bases and J 0 bases, with 6 bases left between them. The CDR3 has 14 amino acids. Germline V gene lookup returns CDR1 SGHNT and CDR2 YENEEA. The CDR3 DNA is TGTGCCAGCAGCTTAACAGCTAGCACAGATACGCAGTATTTT. It codes for CASSLTASTDTQYF.

CDR3 region: CATSRDRSELQYV. In DNA form, the CDR3 reads TGTGCCACCAGCAGAGATCGGTCAGAACTCCAGTACGTC. This chain uses TRBV15 with TRBJ2-7; D uncertain. V was cut by 0 bases and J by 10 bases, with 13 bases left in between. The CDR3 spans 13 residues. Germline values: CDR1 LNHNV, CDR2 YYDKDF (reference sequence).